What follows is one T cell receptor beta chain and its context. The data belong to a study of blood T cell repertoires in COVID-19. The wider study: Researchers got acute and convalescent COVID-19 samples from the United States, Italy and Spain. T cells, B-cell-depleted T cells, or PBMCs supplied cDNA or gDNA.

Using immunoSEQ multiplex PCR, the repertoire was profiled, and TCRdb retains in-frame clones only, with some absent. This table holds roughly 230,000 clones, 83% found once. V lost 0 bases, J lost 2 bases, and 17 bases lay in between. CDR1 is SGHVS, CDR2 FQNEAQ, per germline. This CDR3 has 17 amino acids. The V call is TRBV7-8, the J call TRBJ2-7; D may be TRBD2 (7 bases). This TCR came from a woman aged 45-59 years with acute or convalescent COVID-19. Sample: peripheral blood. The CDR3 region is CASSLALGGAGTYEQYF. In nucleotides, the CDR3 is TGTGCCAGCAGCTTAGCCCTGGGGGGGGCGGGGACCTACGAGCAGTACTTC.